These 27 T cell receptor beta chains share one sample of origin, sequenced in a study of a mutant IDH1 vaccine in newly diagnosed glioma. Noted time point: week 47, end of study. All doses held 300 ug of mutant IDH1 20-mer peptide, with topical imiquimod. The protocol was immunoSEQ multiplex PCR, while the TCRdb copy is restricted to in-frame clones and leaves out a portion. The sample has tens of thousands of clones; 60% to 80% are singletons. These TCRs are of unknown antigen specificity. Sequencing was performed on PBMCs, taken from a glioma patient whose treatment included an IDH1 peptide vaccine. These receptors all stem from a man aged 50 or older with glioma.

V usage is TRBV11-1 and J usage is TRBJ2-7; tentative D call: TRBD1 (7 bases). There are 14 residues in the CDR3. The V gene's germline CDR1 is SGHAT and CDR2 FQDESV (reference sequence). Trimming took off 5 bases at V and 7 bases at J, with 18 bases between the two ends. CDR3 bases: TGTGCCAGCAGCCCCGCAGGGGGGCCGATAGAGCAGTACTTC. It yields the protein CASSPAGGPIEQYF.

The J gene is TRBJ2-5, the V gene TRBV2, with no clear D. This CDR3 spans 11 amino acids. Looked up from germline, CDR1 is SNHLY and CDR2 is FYNNEI. V was shortened by 8 bases and J by 5 bases, with 9 bases between the two germline ends. CDR3 amino acids: CASEYPETQYF. Written as DNA, the CDR3 is TGTGCCAGCGAGTACCCGGAGACCCAGTACTTC.

This chain connects TRBV5-6 to TRBJ1-1; maybe TRBD1 (5 bases). The CDR3 is 14 amino acids. The germline V and J ends were trimmed by 4 bases and 2 bases, with 12 bases remaining between them. The germline CDR1 and CDR2 sequences are SGHDT and YYEEEE. The CDR3 here is CASSVGGGNTEAFF. The CDR3, as DNA: TGTGCCAGCAGCGTGGGGGGAGGAAACACTGAAGCTTTCTTT. The whole variable domain, filled in from reference TRBV5-6 and TRBJ1-1, reads DAGVTQSPTHLIKTRGQQVTLRCSPKSGHDTVSWYQQALGQGPQFIFQYYEEEERQRGNFPDRFSGHQFPNYSSELNVNALLLGDSALYLCASSVGGGNTEAFFGQGTRLTVV.

A few counts support this clone. CDR3 in amino acids: CASSLNEQYF. CDR3 nucleotide sequence: TGTGCCAGCTCACTAAACGAGCAGTACTTC. J is TRBJ2-7 and V is TRBV18; no clear D gene. Germline lookup yields CDR1 KGHSH and CDR2 LQKENI. Trimming took off 4 bases at V and 5 bases at J, with 3 bases between the two ends. The CDR3 is made up of 10 amino acids.

The chain is built from TRBV4-2 and TRBJ2-1; 14 bases fit TRBD2. CDR1 and CDR2 from the germline V gene are LGHNA and YNFKEQ. V was pared by 1 base and J by 9 bases, with 11 bases of the junction left unmatched. This CDR3 is 18 amino acids long. The DNA of the CDR3 is TGTGCCAGCAGCCAAGTGACCGGGACTAGCGGGGGTGTTGGTGAGCAGTTCTTC. Residues: CASSQVTGTSGGVGEQFF.

About this clone: This is likely a read error, given that the CDR3 carries no conserved phenylalanine or tryptophan at its end. Because the CDR3's place on the DNA is in doubt, the DNA is left out and the CDR3 is given as listed by TCRdb. The rearrangement joins TRBV9 to TRBJ2-7. The CDR3 numbers 10 amino acids, ends counted. Germline V CDR1 and CDR2: SGDLS, YYNGEE. CDR3: CASRGASVLL.

The chain is built from TRBV19 and TRBJ2-5; D is ambiguous. This CDR3 contains 13 residues. Trimming removed 1 base at V and 1 base at J, with 4 bases between. Germline V gene sequence: CDR1 LNHDA, CDR2 SQIVND (reference sequence). CDR3 in amino acids: CASSIGSQETQYF. In DNA form, the CDR3 reads TGTGCCAGTAGTATAGGCAGCCAAGAGACCCAGTACTTC.

The CDR3 bases are TGCGCCAGCAGACGCCGGGCCGACTCGGAAGGAGAGACCCAGTACTTC. It encodes CASRRRADSEGETQYF. The rearrangement links TRBV5-1 to TRBJ2-5; D not resolved. The CDR3 contains 16 residues. Trimming left V 5 bases short and J 4 bases short, with 21 bases between. Germline CDR1 reads SGHRS; CDR2 reads YFSETQ.

This clone was seen only a few times. The chain links TRBV5-4 to TRBJ2-5, with D possibly TRBD2 on 5 matching bases. Trimming cost V 3 bases and J 10 bases, with 13 bases left between them. Germline CDR1 reads SGHNT; CDR2 reads YYREEE (reference sequence). CDR3 length equals 12 residues. The CDR3 here is CASSSYTEGQYF. The CDR3 DNA sequence: TGTGCCAGCAGCTCCTACACTGAGGGCCAGTACTTC.

This chain connects TRBV5-6 to TRBJ2-6, with D perhaps matching TRBD1 or TRBD2 (5 bases each). The CDR3 consists of 17 residues. Germline CDR1 reads SGHDT; CDR2 reads YYEEEE. The V end lost 5 bases, the J end lost 3 bases, and 18 bases lay between the germline ends. CDR3 protein: CASSRDRLDDGANVLTF. In nucleotides, the CDR3 is TGTGCCAGCAGTCGGGACCGCCTCGATGATGGGGCCAACGTCCTGACTTTC.

V is TRBV5-4 and J is TRBJ2-7; 12 nucleotides agree with TRBD2. The CDR3 has 13 residues. The V gene end was trimmed by 4 bases and the J gene end by 11 bases; junction bases not matched to a gene: 7. Germline V lookup: CDR1 SGHNT, CDR2 YYREEE (reference sequence). CDR3: CASSPGTSGWEYF. The CDR3 nucleotides read TGTGCCAGCAGCCCAGGGACTAGCGGGTGGGAGTACTTC.

The chain is built from TRBV29-1 and TRBJ2-5; 7 nucleotides agree with TRBD1. CDR1 and CDR2 (germline): SQVTM, ANQGSEA. J gave up 4 bases and V 4 bases, and 3 bases lay outside the gene matches. CDR3 length: 12 amino acids. CDR3 bases: TGCAGCGTTGGACAGGGTCGAGAGACCCAGTACTTC. The encoded protein is CSVGQGRETQYF.

This clone was counted many times. The J gene is TRBJ2-3, the V gene TRBV2; maybe TRBD1 (5 bases). Trimming removed 1 base from V and 3 bases from J, with 14 bases in between. The germline V gene encodes CDR1 SNHLY and CDR2 FYNNEI. CDR3 length equals 16 residues. The CDR3 DNA reads as TGTGCCAGCAGTGAAGGAAGGGGTGGGGTGACAGATACGCAGTATTTT. This gives the protein CASSEGRGGVTDTQYF.

The CDR3 sequence is CASSQDGAGTNEKLFF. In DNA, the CDR3 is TGCGCCAGCAGCCAAGATGGGGCGGGTACTAATGAAAAACTGTTTTTT. The chain joins TRBV4-1 to TRBJ1-4, with a possible D match to TRBD1 (5 bases). The V gene's germline CDR1 is MGHRA and CDR2 YSYEKL. The CDR3 is 16 residues long. V was pared by 0 bases and J by 2 bases, with 10 bases between.

The genes are TRBV30 and TRBJ2-3; TRBD1 matches 7 bases. Germline lookup yields CDR1 GTSNPN and CDR2 SVGIG (reference sequence). V lost 0 bases and J lost 2; bases outside the gene matches: 5. CDR3 size: 15 residues. CDR3 residues: CAWSVSGTDTDTQYF. The CDR3 DNA follows: TGTGCCTGGAGTGTATCCGGGACAGACACAGATACGCAGTATTTT.

This chain joins TRBV7-3 and TRBJ2-3; D is ambiguous. In germline, CDR1 is SGHTA, CDR2 FQGTGA. The V end lost 5 bases, the J end lost 3 bases, and 12 bases lay between the germline ends. The CDR3 has 14 amino acids. The CDR3 DNA reads as TGTGCCAGCAGCCCAGAGGTATTAACAGATACGCAGTATTTT. This encodes CASSPEVLTDTQYF.

V usage is TRBV7-2 and J usage is TRBJ2-7, with D perhaps being TRBD1 or TRBD2 (5 bases each). Trimming took 5 bases from V and 0 from J, leaving 14 bases between them. Germline V CDR1 and CDR2: SGHTA, FQGNSA. The CDR3 length is 15 residues. The CDR3 DNA follows: TGTGCCAGCAGCCGTTTCCGGGACGGCTCCTACGAGCAGTACTTC. Translated: CASSRFRDGSYEQYF.

The chain couples TRBV4-3 to TRBJ1-2; 9 bases fit TRBD1. Germline values: CDR1 LGHNA, CDR2 YSLEER. CDR3 length equals 15 residues. V shed 1 base and J 6 bases; nucleotides not matched to a gene: 6. DNA for the CDR3: TGCGCCAGCAGCCAAGTGCAGACAGGGGGTGATGGCTACACCTTC. This encodes CASSQVQTGGDGYTF.

The chain has TRBV7-2 and TRBJ2-3; no clear D. Trimming removed 1 base at V and 4 bases at J, with 6 bases between. The CDR3 length is 13 residues. The germline CDR1 and CDR2 sequences are SGHTA and FQGNSA. Here the CDR3 reads CASSLVSSDTQYF. CDR3 sequence (DNA): TGTGCCAGCAGCTTAGTGTCTTCAGATACGCAGTATTTT.

This clone appeared a few times. This chain uses TRBV29-1 with TRBJ1-1; D is uncertain. CDR3 length: 12 amino acids. V was shortened by 4 bases and J by 1 base, with 7 bases between the two germline ends. Per the germline V gene, CDR1 is SQVTM and CDR2 is ANQGSEA. CDR3 protein: CSVGFTNTEAFF. The CDR3 DNA reads as TGCAGCGTTGGGTTCACGAACACTGAAGCTTTCTTT.

This clone has just a few counts. The rearrangement links TRBV6-5 to TRBJ1-2; tentative D call: TRBD1 (5 bases). V lost 6 bases and J lost 5, with 13 bases in between. The CDR3 loop spans 13 amino acids. Looked up from germline, CDR1 is MNHEY and CDR2 is SVGAGI. DNA of the CDR3: TGTGCCAGCAGGTCGGGGGGTTCTTATGGCTACACCTTC. Translated: CASRSGGSYGYTF.

The chain recombines TRBV10-3 with TRBJ1-1; no reliable D call. Trimming removed 2 bases at V and 5 bases at J, with 12 bases between. The length of the CDR3 is 14 residues. Germline assignment: CDR1 ENHRY and CDR2 SYGVKD. The chain's CDR3 is CAISEPRKGTEAFF. CDR3 in DNA: TGTGCCATCAGTGAGCCACGGAAGGGTACTGAAGCTTTCTTT.

This clone was detected only once. The CDR3 DNA follows: TGCGCCAGCAGCCCCTTGACTGCCAGCTCCTACAATGAGCAGTTCTTC. Its translation: CASSPLTASSYNEQFF. This chain links TRBV4-1 with TRBJ2-1; no firm D call. This CDR3 region has 16 residues. CDR1 and CDR2 (germline): MGHRA, YSYEKL. The V gene lost 4 bases and the J gene lost 0 bases, with 13 bases spanning the gap.

The chain is built from TRBV10-3 and TRBJ2-1, with 8 bases lining up with TRBD2. CDR1 and CDR2 from the germline V gene are ENHRY and SYGVKD. V dropped 4 bases and J dropped 0; count of bases not matched to a gene: 2. The CDR3 contains 15 residues. The CDR3 reads CAISAAGGSYNEQFF. DNA for the CDR3: TGTGCCATCAGTGCGGCGGGGGGCTCCTACAATGAGCAGTTCTTC.

This sequence joins TRBV7-9 and TRBJ1-1; 10 bases are shared with TRBD1. The germline gives CDR1 SEHNR, CDR2 FQNEAQ (reference sequence). V dropped 5 bases and J dropped 8; count of bases not matched to a gene: 8. This CDR3 is 14 amino acids long. The CDR3 sequence is CASSPRDRGAEAFF. CDR3 in DNA: TGTGCCAGCAGCCCCCGGGACAGGGGAGCCGAAGCTTTCTTT.

A few counts support this clone. The rearrangement uses TRBV5-6 and TRBJ2-7, with no clear D. The CDR3 sequence is 15 residues long. The germline gives CDR1 SGHDT, CDR2 YYEEEE. Trimming shortened V by 1 base and J by 1 base, and 12 bases separated the two germline ends. The CDR3, as DNA: TGTGCCAGCAGCTTGACACCTCTCAAGTCCTACGAGCAGTACTTC. Amino acids: CASSLTPLKSYEQYF.

The chain carries TRBV6-1 and TRBJ1-1, with TRBD1 identical over 8 bases. The V segment lost 8 bases and the J segment 3 bases; nucleotides outside the gene matches: 5. CDR1 MNHNS and CDR2 SASEGT come from the germline V gene. The CDR3 has 13 residues. Here the CDR3 DNA reads TGTGCCAGCTCCCGACAGGGGTACACTGAAGCTTTCTTT. This sequence encodes CASSRQGYTEAFF.